Each of the 15 T cell receptor beta chains below was sequenced from the same sample in a study of human T cells and chemical hapten exposure. Time point given: pre-sensitization, week 0. Described treatment: therapeutic diphenylcyclopropenone sensitization with weekly scalp DPC. TCRdb reprocessed the RACE reads via MiXCR and lists one record per CDR3 protein. Seen here are roughly 110,000 distinct CDR3 sequences, 9% to 15% observed once, and the top ten hold over 1.5%. Sample: whole blood, taken in connection with sensitization to the hapten diphenylcyclopropenone (DPC). The origin of the receptors is a woman between 50 and 59 years old with alopecia areata. Some clones in this sample may be carry-over from other donors' samples.

This clonotype has only a few counts. The V and J genes are TRBV20-1 and TRBJ1-1; 9 nucleotides align to TRBD1. V was clipped by 6 bases and J by 1 base; unmatched bases: 9. The length of the CDR3 is 15 residues. CDR1 is DFQATT and CDR2 is SNEGSKA in the germline V gene (reference sequence). CDR3 nucleotide sequence: TGCAGTGCCTGGGGGACAGGGTGGGAGAACACTGAAGCTTTCTTT. Translating it yields CSAWGTGWENTEAFF.

This clonotype turned up a few times. This chain uses TRBV20-1 with TRBJ2-7; weak D call: TRBD2 (5 bases). Germline V gene lookup returns CDR1 DFQATT and CDR2 SNEGSKA (reference sequence). This CDR3 contains 13 residues. Between the trimmed V and J ends, which lost 8 bases and 0 bases, there was a span of 14 bases. CDR3 loop: CSSAAVSSYEQYF. Written as DNA, the CDR3 is TGCAGTTCAGCGGCGGTTAGCTCCTACGAGCAGTACTTC.

The rearrangement uses TRBV10-1 and TRBJ2-3; the D is unclear. This CDR3 spans 12 amino acids. V dropped 4 bases and J dropped 6 bases, with 8 bases sitting between them. Germline CDR1 and CDR2: WNHNN and SYGVQD (reference sequence). CDR3 region: CASSAVRDTQYF. The CDR3 DNA reads as TGCGCCAGCAGTGCAGTACGGGATACGCAGTATTTT.

This chain connects TRBV6-2 or TRBV6-3 to TRBJ1-5; a possible D gene is TRBD1 (5 bases). The CDR3 sequence is 14 residues long. V shed 2 bases and J shed 4 bases, with 9 bases lying between them. Per the germline V gene, CDR1 is MNHEY and CDR2 is SVGEGT. DNA for the CDR3: TGTGCCAGCAGTTACCCCCCAGGGAATCAGCCCCAGCATTTT. It yields the protein CASSYPPGNQPQHF.

The genes are TRBV29-1 and TRBJ1-1; D possibly corresponds to TRBD1 (5 bases). Trimming shortened V by 8 bases and J by 3 bases, and 16 bases separated the two germline ends. The CDR3 loop spans 13 amino acids. Germline CDR1 reads SQVTM; CDR2 reads ANQGSEA. The CDR3 DNA sequence: TGCAGCTCCCGGGAAGGGGCGGACACTGAAGCTTTCTTT. Translated: CSSREGADTEAFF. Combining the CDR3 with reference TRBV29-1 and TRBJ1-1 gives the whole variable domain SAVISQKPSRDICQRGTSLTIQCQVDSQVTMMFWYRQQPGQSLTLIATANQGSEATYESGFVIDKFPISRPNLTFSTLTVSNMSPEDSSIYLCSSREGADTEAFFGQGTRLTVV.

The genes are TRBV5-1 and TRBJ2-5; D might be TRBD1 or TRBD2, each matching 5 bases. CDR1 is SGHRS, CDR2 YFSETQ, per germline. V lost 0 bases to trimming and J lost 7 bases, with 19 bases between them. This CDR3 has 16 amino acids. CDR3 in DNA: TGCGCCAGCAGCTTGGAGGGACCCGACTTAGGAGGGACCCAGTACTTC. Translating it yields CASSLEGPDLGGTQYF.

Many counts were recorded for this clonotype. The rearrangement uses TRBV6-2 or TRBV6-3 and TRBJ1-5, with D hard to call. Trimming removed 2 bases from V and 3 bases from J, with 11 bases in between. Germline lookup yields CDR1 MNHEY and CDR2 SVGEGT. This CDR3 is built from 15 residues. DNA for the CDR3: TGTGCCAGCAGTTACGTGCAGCTAAACAATCAGCCCCAGCATTTT. As protein: CASSYVQLNNQPQHF.

The chain has TRBV25-1 and TRBJ2-3; 8 bases agree with TRBD2. With 2 bases clipped from V and 2 bases from J, the junction kept 3 bases outside the gene matches. This CDR3 has 15 amino acids. Germline CDR1 reads MGHDK; CDR2 reads SYGVNS. CDR3 bases: TGTGCCAGCAGTGAAACGGGGGGGCACACAGATACGCAGTATTTT. Translating it yields CASSETGGHTDTQYF.

The chain has TRBV29-1 and TRBJ2-3; 12 nucleotides agree with TRBD1. Germline values: CDR1 SQVTM, CDR2 ANQGSEA. V dropped 3 bases and J dropped 5; count of bases not matched to a gene: 3. The CDR3 contains 14 residues. The CDR3: CSVDWDRGRDTQYF. CDR3 DNA sequence: TGCAGCGTTGATTGGGACAGGGGGCGAGATACGCAGTATTTT.

This clonotype showed up just a few times. The J gene is TRBJ1-1, the V gene TRBV19, with D perhaps TRBD1 (5 bases). CDR3 length: 13 residues. Germline V gives CDR1 LNHDA, CDR2 SQIVND (reference sequence). V lost 10 bases and J lost 0, with 12 bases in between. The CDR3 is CATRGTVNTEAFF. DNA of the CDR3: TGTGCCACTAGGGGAACGGTGAACACTGAAGCTTTCTTT.

This clonotype has just a few counts. This chain links TRBV7-9 with TRBJ1-5; no clear D. Germline values: CDR1 SEHNR, CDR2 FQNEAQ (reference sequence). This CDR3 spans 15 amino acids. Trimming removed 5 bases at V and 1 base at J, with 12 bases between. As DNA, the CDR3 is TGTGCCAGCAGCCCCAGTCGTTGGAGCAATCAGCCCCAGCATTTT. This sequence encodes CASSPSRWSNQPQHF.

This clonotype was counted only a few times. The chain couples TRBV4-3 to TRBJ2-7; no firm D call. The CDR3 is 14 residues long. V was trimmed by 1 base and J by 4 bases, leaving 11 bases between them. The V gene's germline CDR1 is LGHNA and CDR2 YSLEER. CDR3 in DNA: TGCGCCAGCAGCCAAGGGCCGGGTATGTACGAGCAGTACTTC. Residues: CASSQGPGMYEQYF.

V and J are TRBV7-9 and TRBJ2-2; no reliable D call. V lost 6 bases to trimming and J lost 7 bases, with 15 bases between them. Germline V gives CDR1 SEHNR, CDR2 FQNEAQ (reference sequence). This CDR3 spans 14 amino acids. CDR3 protein: CASSSRKGIGELFF. The CDR3 DNA reads TGTGCCAGCAGTTCCCGAAAAGGCATCGGGGAGCTGTTTTTT. The full variable domain, with the rest looked up from reference TRBV7-9 and TRBJ2-2, is DTGVSQNPRHKITKRGQNVTFRCDPISEHNRLYWYRQTLGQGPEFLTYFQNEAQLEKSRLLSDRFSAERPKGSFSTLEIQRTEQGDSAMYLCASSSRKGIGELFFGEGSRLTVL.

This clonotype appeared many times. No conserved phenylalanine or tryptophan ends this CDR3, so it is likely a read error. No DNA is shown, since the ends of the CDR3 on it are uncertain; the CDR3 is the one TCRdb lists. The CDR3 protein is CASSFDRYPGQGSL. The chain carries TRBV7-9 and TRBJ2-1; TRBD1 is taken as the D call from the table, unchecked against the DNA. The CDR3 has 14 amino acids, counting both end residues. Looked up from germline, CDR1 is SEHNR and CDR2 is FQNEAQ (reference sequence).

This clonotype was counted at least ten times. V gene TRBV29-1 combines with J gene TRBJ1-1; D gene unclear. CDR1 and CDR2 (germline): SQVTM, ANQGSEA. The CDR3 covers 10 residues. Trimming took 7 bases from V and 0 from J, leaving 3 bases between them. The CDR3 spells CSGVNTEAFF. For the CDR3, the DNA is TGCAGCGGGGTGAACACTGAAGCTTTCTTT.